A selection of T cell receptor beta chains follows, all from one sample in a study of metastatic and nonmetastatic thyroid tumors. TCRdb reprocessed the PCR reads via MiXCR. The top ten clones hold approximately 8.8% of a sample with some 84,000 clones, around 9.2% of them seen once. Sequencing was done on a sample of blood. The receptors stem from a female donor with papillary thyroid cancer or a benign thyroid nodule (not recorded which). Some clones in this sample may be carry-over from other donors' samples. Each CDR3 is given with its conserved first and last residue. The D gene is left open where the match is weak. Rows give clone size only sometimes, using once, few, many, or a class for an expanded clone.

d_call j_call clone_size v_call cdr3_aa cdr3_nt
NA TRBJ2-7 many TRBV11-2 CASSLDQVGREQYF TGTGCCAGCAGCTTAGATCAGGTAGGGCGGGAGCAGTACTTC
NA TRBJ1-1 many TRBV4-1 CASSPSGGANTEAFF TGCGCCAGCAGTCCCAGCGGAGGGGCAAACACTGAAGCTTTCTTT
TRBD1 TRBJ2-7 many TRBV28 CASRLQTGGFEQYF TGTGCCAGCAGACTACAGACAGGGGGCTTCGAGCAGTACTTC
NA TRBJ2-5 NA TRBV5-1 CASVRGNRLQETQYF TGCGCCAGCGTCCGAGGAAACAGACTCCAAGAGACCCAGTACTTC
NA TRBJ2-7 many TRBV29-1 CSVDTTYEQYF TGCAGCGTGGACACGACCTACGAGCAGTACTTC
NA TRBJ1-3 many TRBV9 CASSVELVGNTIYF TGTGCTAGCAGCGTAGAGCTCGTCGGAAACACCATATATTTT
NA TRBJ1-1 many TRBV12-3/TRBV12-4 CASSYRTEAFF TGTGCCAGCAGCTACAGGACTGAAGCTTTCTTT
NA TRBJ1-2 many TRBV6-1 CASSPRVPKFNGYTF TGTGCCAGCAGTCCCAGGGTGCCGAAGTTTAATGGCTACACCTTC
NA TRBJ2-1 NA TRBV5-1 CASSLRINNEQFF TGCGCCAGCAGCTTGAGGATAAACAATGAGCAGTTCTTC
TRBD1 TRBJ1-1 many TRBV27 CASSSTGVRTEAFF TGTGCCAGCAGTTCGACAGGGGTTCGGACTGAAGCTTTCTTT
NA TRBJ2-5 many TRBV7-2 CASGLGWTPETQYF TGTGCCAGCGGCTTAGGGTGGACACCAGAGACCCAGTACTTC
NA TRBJ2-1 few TRBV18 CASSWMASARGNEQFF TGTGCCAGCTCATGGATGGCATCGGCGCGGGGCAATGAGCAGTTCTTC
NA TRBJ1-1 few TRBV18 CASSPFGTDLNTEAFF TGTGCCAGCTCACCCTTCGGTACAGATTTGAACACTGAAGCTTTCTTT
NA TRBJ2-1 few TRBV10-2 CASTDWNNEQFF TGCGCCAGCACAGACTGGAACAATGAGCAGTTCTTC
TRBD1 TRBJ1-4 many TRBV14 CASSQKFNDRGLRGEKLFF TGTGCCAGCAGCCAAAAATTCAATGACAGGGGGCTACGGGGCGAAAAACTGTTTTTT
NA TRBJ2-7 NA TRBV7-2 CASSSLSGTAYEQYF TGTGCCAGCAGCTCGCTTTCCGGGACGGCCTACGAGCAGTACTTC
NA TRBJ2-3 NA TRBV6-5 CASSYSSIFTDTQYF TGTGCCAGCAGTTACTCCTCGATATTCACAGATACGCAGTATTTT
NA TRBJ2-3 many TRBV3-1 CASSATSGRDTQYF TGTGCCAGCAGTGCGACTAGTGGGAGGGATACGCAGTATTTT
TRBD1 TRBJ2-7 NA TRBV7-2 CASRPRAGTGLEQYF TGTGCCAGCAGACCGCGGGCCGGGACAGGGCTCGAGCAGTACTTC
NA TRBJ2-2 many TRBV15 CATSRDLDTGELFF TGTGCCACCAGCAGAGATCTGGACACCGGGGAGCTGTTTTTT
NA TRBJ1-3 many TRBV4-1 CASSQVGGPGNTIYF TGCGCCAGCAGCCAAGTTGGGGGACCTGGAAACACCATATATTTT
TRBD1 TRBJ2-2 many TRBV12-3/TRBV12-4 CASSPGGELNTGELFF TGTGCCAGCAGTCCAGGGGGAGAACTTAACACCGGGGAGCTGTTTTTT
NA TRBJ1-2 NA TRBV7-9 CASSLGTNYGYTF TGTGCCAGCAGCTTGGGAACTAACTATGGCTACACCTTC
NA TRBJ2-3 many TRBV5-6 CASSPNRRVTSQYF TGTGCCAGCAGCCCCAACCGTAGGGTGACCTCGCAGTATTTT
NA TRBJ2-5 many TRBV7-6 CASSTDRYTQYF TGTGCCAGCAGCACCGACAGGTACACCCAGTACTTC
NA TRBJ1-5 many TRBV30 CAWSVYSSNQPQHF TGTGCCTGGAGTGTTTACAGTAGCAATCAGCCCCAGCATTTT
NA TRBJ1-1 many TRBV11-2 CASRLSGIRTEAFF TGTGCCAGCAGGCTATCAGGGATAAGGACTGAAGCTTTCTTT
NA TRBJ2-7 many TRBV19 CASSSLTRAYEQYF TGTGCCAGTAGTTCCCTTACCAGGGCCTACGAGCAGTACTTC
TRBD1 TRBJ1-2 NA TRBV7-3 CASSPDRGSGYTF TGTGCCAGCAGCCCCGACAGGGGCTCTGGCTACACCTTC
NA TRBJ2-3 NA TRBV9 CASSVAQAVTDTQYF TGTGCCAGCAGCGTAGCGCAGGCCGTCACAGATACGCAGTATTTT
TRBD1 TRBJ2-7 many TRBV5-1 CASSLRQGPYEQYF TGCGCCAGCAGCTTGAGACAGGGGCCCTACGAGCAGTACTTC
NA TRBJ2-5 many TRBV6-2/TRBV6-3 CASSYTSPQETQYF TGTGCCAGCAGTTACACTAGTCCTCAAGAGACCCAGTACTTC
NA TRBJ1-6 many TRBV19 CASSIAKEIVSPLHF TGTGCCAGTAGTATAGCCAAGGAGATTGTTTCACCCCTCCACTTT
TRBD1 TRBJ2-5 NA TRBV2 CASSERTGGQETQYF TGTGCCAGCAGTGAGAGGACAGGGGGCCAAGAGACCCAGTACTTC
NA TRBJ2-7 many TRBV9 CASSAISYEQYF TGTGCCAGCAGCGCGATCTCCTACGAGCAGTACTTC